The 21 T cell receptor beta chains below come from one sample, sequenced in a study of shared clonotypes between healthy human individuals. The repertoire was sequenced with immunoSEQ multiplex PCR; TCRdb's copy has only in-frame clones and lacks some. This table has 980,000 or so clones, around 80% appearing once. The sample comprised memory CD4+ T cells sorted from blood. Subset here: CD45RA-negative fraction. The receptors originated from a man younger than 35 in good health.

The V call is TRBV6-5, the J call TRBJ2-4; 9 bases map to TRBD1. From germline, CDR1 is MNHEY and CDR2 SVGAGI. There are 14 residues in the CDR3. V dropped 2 bases and J dropped 6; count of bases not matched to a gene: 2. Written as DNA, the CDR3 is TGTGCCAGCAGTTACACAGGGGGCAGAAACATTCAGTACTTC. Protein product: CASSYTGGRNIQYF.

The J gene is TRBJ2-7, the V gene TRBV2; D gene ambiguous. V was cut by 7 bases and J by 2 bases, with 9 bases left in between. This CDR3 comprises 12 residues. The V gene's germline CDR1 is SNHLY and CDR2 FYNNEI. Here the CDR3 reads CASMRQAYEQYF. The CDR3 DNA sequence: TGTGCCAGCATGAGGCAGGCCTACGAGCAGTACTTC.

V and J are TRBV4-1 and TRBJ2-7; TRBD2 aligns across 13 bases. The J segment lost 5 bases and the V segment lost 0 bases, leaving 10 bases of the junction unmatched. Per germline, CDR1 MGHRA and CDR2 YSYEKL. This CDR3 spans 18 amino acids. The CDR3 DNA is TGCGCCAGCAGCCAAGATGAGTCGGGACTAGCGGGGCGGGACGAGCAGTACTTC. This translates into CASSQDESGLAGRDEQYF.

To note about this clone: A much larger clone lies one base from this, so it may be a read error. This rearrangement joins TRBV2 to TRBJ2-6, with D unclear. Trimming cost V 6 bases and J 4 bases, with 4 bases left between them. Germline CDR1 SNHLY, CDR2 FYNNEI. The CDR3 covers 12 residues. The chain's CDR3 is CASRQGANVLTF. Written as DNA, the CDR3 is TGTGCCAGCAGACAGGGGGCCAACGTCCTGACTTTC.

The chain recombines TRBV9 with TRBJ2-3, with 7 bases that match TRBD1. The CDR3 has 15 amino acids. The V segment lost 4 bases and the J segment 0 bases; nucleotides outside the gene matches: 5. Per the germline V gene, CDR1 is SGDLS and CDR2 is YYNGEE. The CDR3 reads CASSPRQGSTDTQYF. The CDR3 region has the DNA TGTGCCAGCAGCCCTCGACAGGGTAGCACAGATACGCAGTATTTT.

This clone was detected only a few times. The chain joins TRBV10-1 to TRBJ2-2, with 9 bases lining up with TRBD2. V was pared by 2 bases and J by 4 bases, with 2 bases of the junction left unmatched. Germline CDR1 is WNHNN and CDR2 is SYGVQD (reference sequence). The CDR3 runs 15 residues. The CDR3 DNA sequence: TGCGCCAGCAGTGAGGTTAGCGGGAGCACCGGGGAGCTGTTTTTT. Protein product: CASSEVSGSTGELFF.

This clone was seen at least ten times. In nucleotides, the CDR3 is TGTGCCAGTAGCCCCCGGATTGTTCGGGGGGAAGACACCATATATTTT. Its protein is CASSPRIVRGEDTIYF. The chain couples TRBV19 to TRBJ1-3, with a tentative D call TRBD1 (5 bases). Per germline, CDR1 LNHDA and CDR2 SQIVND (reference sequence). Trimming took 6 bases from V and 8 from J, leaving 23 bases between them. This CDR3 has 16 amino acids. The variable domain in full, completed from reference TRBV19 and TRBJ1-3, reads DGGITQSPKYLFRKEGQNVTLSCEQNLNHDAMYWYRQDPGQGLRLIYYSQIVNDFQKGDIAEGYSVSREKKESFPLTVTSAQKNPTAFYLCASSPRIVRGEDTIYFGEGSWLTVV.

This clone was observed once. V gene TRBV4-1 combines with J gene TRBJ2-7, with a weak D call TRBD2 (6 bases). The germline CDR1 and CDR2 sequences are MGHRA and YSYEKL. CDR3 size: 16 residues. V shed 0 bases and J shed 2 bases, with 14 bases lying between them. The CDR3 sequence: CASSQDHGSGTYEQYF. The CDR3 bases are TGCGCCAGCAGCCAAGATCATGGTAGCGGAACCTACGAGCAGTACTTC.

This clone was picked up a small number of times. This sequence joins TRBV28 and TRBJ1-2; 9 positions match TRBD1. The germline V gene has CDR1 MDHEN and CDR2 SYDVKM. This CDR3 contains 13 residues. With V trimmed by 8 bases and J by 7 bases, 8 bases remained unmatched. The CDR3 DNA reads as TGTGCCAGCCTACTAACAGGGGGCTTTGGCTACACCTTC. Translated, it gives CASLLTGGFGYTF.

This chain connects TRBV27 to TRBJ2-3; D is unclear. This CDR3 is 14 amino acids long. Deletions cut 3 bases from V and 2 bases from J, with 9 bases between. Germline-derived CDR1 and CDR2 are MNHEY and SMNVEV (reference sequence). CDR3 amino acids: CASSFAQHTDTQYF. The DNA of the CDR3 is TGTGCCAGCAGTTTCGCGCAGCACACAGATACGCAGTATTTT.

The chain uses TRBV5-6 and TRBJ2-7; 7 positions agree with TRBD2. Germline V gene lookup returns CDR1 SGHDT and CDR2 YYEEEE. Losses at the gene ends were 0 bases for V and 0 bases for J; bases not matched to a gene: 12. The CDR3 covers 18 residues. CDR3 DNA sequence: TGTGCCAGCAGCTTGGGGGTGCGGTTTAGCGGGCACTCCTACGAGCAGTACTTC. Amino acids: CASSLGVRFSGHSYEQYF.

The rearrangement joins TRBV2 to TRBJ2-7, with TRBD2 matching over 12 bases. CDR1 and CDR2 (germline): SNHLY, FYNNEI. With V trimmed by 6 bases and J by 0 bases, 12 bases remained unmatched. This CDR3 region has 18 residues. CDR3 nucleotides: TGTGCCAGCAGGGCCCAACGACTAGCGGGGGTTAGCTCCTACGAGCAGTACTTC. Amino acid sequence: CASRAQRLAGVSSYEQYF.

DNA for the CDR3: TGTGCCAGCAGCCCTCCTTATGGGGTCCACAGCGAGCAGTACTTC. This sequence encodes CASSPPYGVHSEQYF. The chain couples TRBV7-2 to TRBJ2-5; D unresolved. The J call may be faulty, since TRBJ2-7 better matches the DNA end. Germline CDR1 reads SGHTA; CDR2 reads FQGNSA. This CDR3 is built from 15 residues.

The chain recombines TRBV10-3 with TRBJ2-7; the D is unclear. The V end lost 2 bases, the J end lost 2 bases, and 13 bases lay between the germline ends. Looked up from germline, CDR1 is ENHRY and CDR2 is SYGVKD. This CDR3 region has 15 residues. The CDR3 DNA reads TGTGCCATCAGTGAGGGCGCCATTACCGCCTACGAGCAGTACTTC. Its translation: CAISEGAITAYEQYF.

This clone was observed many times. This sample also contains other DNA sequences that code for the same CDR3. This chain connects TRBV11-2 to TRBJ1-4, with D tentatively TRBD1 (5 bases). Per germline, CDR1 SGHAT and CDR2 FQNNGV. Trimming shortened V by 5 bases and J by 0 bases, and 7 bases separated the two germline ends. The CDR3 length is 14 residues. CDR3 sequence: CASSETATNEKLFF. As DNA, the CDR3 is TGTGCCAGCAGCGAGACAGCAACTAATGAAAAACTGTTTTTT.

Concerning this clone: Other nucleotide sequences from this sample produce the same CDR3. The chain joins TRBV18 to TRBJ1-1, with 9 bases identical to TRBD1. CDR3 size: 14 residues. V shed 3 bases, J shed 4 bases, and the junction held 3 bases outside the gene matches. Germline V lookup: CDR1 KGHSH, CDR2 LQKENI. Here the CDR3 reads CASSPGQGITEAFF. CDR3 nucleotides: TGTGCCAGCTCACCGGGACAGGGAATCACTGAAGCTTTCTTT.

V gene TRBV18 combines with J gene TRBJ2-2, with TRBD1 matching over 9 bases. CDR3 length: 14 residues. The V gene end was trimmed by 4 bases and the J gene end by 7 bases; junction bases not matched to a gene: 4. In germline, CDR1 is KGHSH, CDR2 LQKENI. The CDR3 is CASSLGQGIGELFF. The CDR3 DNA reads as TGTGCCAGCTCACTGGGACAGGGAATCGGGGAGCTGTTTTTT.

The rearrangement uses TRBV2 and TRBJ2-3; 10 nucleotides agree with TRBD2. V gave up 3 bases and J gave up 7 bases; unmatched junction bases: 7. CDR3 length equals 15 residues. Germline V gene lookup returns CDR1 SNHLY and CDR2 FYNNEI. The CDR3 DNA is TGTGCCAGCAGTGATGAGCGGGGGGGCCGCAATACGCAGTATTTT. This translates into CASSDERGGRNTQYF.

This rearrangement joins TRBV14 to TRBJ2-7; TRBD2 aligns across 14 bases. CDR3 length equals 17 residues. V was pared by 4 bases and J by 2 bases, with 7 bases of the junction left unmatched. The germline CDR1 and CDR2 sequences are SGHDN and FVKESK. This CDR3 is CASSPRQGLAGAYEQYF. The CDR3 DNA reads as TGTGCCAGCAGCCCCAGGCAGGGACTAGCGGGAGCCTACGAGCAGTACTTC.

This clone was seen a few times. This rearrangement joins TRBV30 to TRBJ1-5; D possibly corresponds to TRBD1 (5 bases). V was shortened by 4 bases and J by 5 bases, with 12 bases between the two germline ends. Germline V gene data show CDR1 as GTSNPN and CDR2 as SVGIG (reference sequence). The CDR3 has 13 amino acids. DNA of the CDR3: TGTGCCTGGATCCGGGGCCCGCATCAGCCCCAGCATTTT. It yields the protein CAWIRGPHQPQHF.

The chain uses TRBV9 and TRBJ2-1, with TRBD2 as a possible D gene (6 bases). Germline V gene sequence: CDR1 SGDLS, CDR2 YYNGEE. This CDR3 spans 15 amino acids. Trimming removed 3 bases from V and 5 bases from J, with 15 bases in between. The CDR3 DNA reads as TGTGCCAGCAGCGACCGGGACTTGGGGAACAATGAGCAGTTCTTC. It yields the protein CASSDRDLGNNEQFF.